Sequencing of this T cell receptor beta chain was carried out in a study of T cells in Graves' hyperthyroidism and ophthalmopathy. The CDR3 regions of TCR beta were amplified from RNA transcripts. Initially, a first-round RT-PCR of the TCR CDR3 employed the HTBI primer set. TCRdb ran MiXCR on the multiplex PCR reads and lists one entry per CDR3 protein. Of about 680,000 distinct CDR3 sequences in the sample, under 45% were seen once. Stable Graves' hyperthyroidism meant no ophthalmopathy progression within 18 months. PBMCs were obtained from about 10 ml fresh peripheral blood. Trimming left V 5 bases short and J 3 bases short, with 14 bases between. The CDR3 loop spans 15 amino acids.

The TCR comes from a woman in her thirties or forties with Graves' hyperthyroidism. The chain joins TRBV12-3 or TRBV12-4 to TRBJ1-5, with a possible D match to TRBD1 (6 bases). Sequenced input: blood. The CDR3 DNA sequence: TGTGCCAGCAGTGCCCGGACAGCTTCCAATCAGCCCCAGCATTTT. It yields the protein CASSARTASNQPQHF.